This TCR beta chain derives from a study of T cell changes during pregnancy in multiple sclerosis (dated by TCRdb to 2018 to 2020). General notes on the study: In women with multiple sclerosis, the researchers looked at how the T cell repertoire shifted as pregnancy progressed.

CDR1 and CDR2 are drawn from the germline V gene (reference sequence): SGHNT, YYREEE. Unmatched junction bases come to 12, with V trimmed by 5 bases and J by 7 bases. There are 15 amino acids in the CDR3, from cysteine to phenylalanine inclusive. CDR3 DNA only is kept here, 45 bases in frame from base 1. As for this clone: Its antigen is still unknown. Base qualities were left out, and no much larger clone turns up one base away.

The library was generated by the immunoSEQ multiplex PCR assay. TCRdb obtained this table from immuneACCESS and retained in-frame rearrangements with V and J assigned. These tables miss some clones; where compared with another copy, unresolved V genes account for less than half of the shortfall, and the remainder is unexplained. Present in this sample are 70,000 or so clones, 75% to 95% of which were seen just once. The top ten constitute around 0.45% of the sample. Sequencing used CD4+ T cells from peripheral blood mononuclear cells, obtained before pregnancy. The receptor was derived from a female donor with multiple sclerosis, enrolled in a pregnancy study. The chain is made from TRBV5-4 and TRBJ2-1; 7 central nucleotides agree with TRBD2. The CDR3 reads CASRGGGTSGNEQFF. In nucleotides, the sequence is TGTGCCAGCAGGGGCGGGGGAACGTCGGGAAATGAGCAGTTCTTC.